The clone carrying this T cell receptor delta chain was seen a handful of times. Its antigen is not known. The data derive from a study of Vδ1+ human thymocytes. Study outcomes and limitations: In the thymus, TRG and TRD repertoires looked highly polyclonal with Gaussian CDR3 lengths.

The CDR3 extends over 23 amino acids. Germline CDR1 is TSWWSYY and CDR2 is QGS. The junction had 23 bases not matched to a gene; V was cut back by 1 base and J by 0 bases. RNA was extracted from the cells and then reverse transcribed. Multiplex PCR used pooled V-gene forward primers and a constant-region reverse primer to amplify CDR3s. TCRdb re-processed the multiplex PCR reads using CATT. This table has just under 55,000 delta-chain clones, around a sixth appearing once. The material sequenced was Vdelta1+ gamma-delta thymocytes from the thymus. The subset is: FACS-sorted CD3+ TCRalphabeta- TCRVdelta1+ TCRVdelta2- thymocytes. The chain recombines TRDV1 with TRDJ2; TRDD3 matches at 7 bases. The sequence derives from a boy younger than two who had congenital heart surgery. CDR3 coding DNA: TGTGCTCTTGGGGAACCGTTCCCTACTACTGCGTCCTGGGGGCTAGCTTTGACAGCACAACTCTTCTTT. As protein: CALGEPFPTTASWGLALTAQLFF.